This T cell receptor (beta chain) derives from a study of CD8 T cells in Susac syndrome. The study's findings and limits: The authors acknowledged that the study's TCR sequencing and HLA analysis involved relatively few individuals.

RNA totalling roughly 0.45 to 1 ug underwent reverse transcription with random hexamers. Multiplex immunoSEQ PCR targeted 54 Vbeta and 13 Jbeta TCR beta segments. From the immunoSEQ multiplex PCR reads, TCRdb called clonotypes with MiXCR, one entry per CDR3 protein. The sample records 150,000 to 200,000 distinct CDR3 sequences, 80% to 95% being singletons. CD8+ and CD4+ T cells from blood underwent TCR beta sequencing. TEMRA cells were FACS-enriched, while CD8+ and CD4+ T cells were negatively isolated. A remark on this clonotype: Its matching antigen is unknown.

The CDR3 is 13 amino acids. V lost 8 bases and J 4 bases, leaving 15 bases between the germline ends. The germline V gene encodes CDR1 LGHNT and CDR2 FRNRAP. The TCR originated in a human donor with multiple sclerosis. V is TRBV12-5 and J is TRBJ2-7, with TRBD1 as a possible D gene (5 bases). What was sequenced was CD4+ T cells from PBMCs. CDR3 amino acids: CASLQGTKYEQYF. The CDR3 coding sequence is TGTGCTAGTCTCCAGGGAACCAAATACGAGCAGTACTTC.